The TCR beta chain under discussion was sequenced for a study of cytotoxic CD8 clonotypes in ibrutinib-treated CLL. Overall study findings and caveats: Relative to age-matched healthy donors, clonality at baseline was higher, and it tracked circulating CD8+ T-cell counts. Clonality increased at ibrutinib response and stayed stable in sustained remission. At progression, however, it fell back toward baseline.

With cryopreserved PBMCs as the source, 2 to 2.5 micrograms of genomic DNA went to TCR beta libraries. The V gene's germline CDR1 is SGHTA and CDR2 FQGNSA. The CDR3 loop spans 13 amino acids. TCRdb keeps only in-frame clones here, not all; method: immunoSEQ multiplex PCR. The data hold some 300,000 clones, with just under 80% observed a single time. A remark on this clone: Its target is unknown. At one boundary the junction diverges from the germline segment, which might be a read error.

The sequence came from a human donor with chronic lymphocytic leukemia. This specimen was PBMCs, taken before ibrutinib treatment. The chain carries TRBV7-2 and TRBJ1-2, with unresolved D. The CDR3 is CASSDSGNSGYTF. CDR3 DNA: TGTGCCAGCAGCGATTCCGGGAACTCTGGCTACACCTTC. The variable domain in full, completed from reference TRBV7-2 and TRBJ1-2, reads GAGVSQSPSNKVTEKGKDVELRCDPISGHTALYWYRQSLGQGLEFLIYFQGNSAPDKSGLPSDRFSAERTGGSVSTLTIQRTQQEDSAVYLCASSDSGNSGYTFGSGTRLTVV.